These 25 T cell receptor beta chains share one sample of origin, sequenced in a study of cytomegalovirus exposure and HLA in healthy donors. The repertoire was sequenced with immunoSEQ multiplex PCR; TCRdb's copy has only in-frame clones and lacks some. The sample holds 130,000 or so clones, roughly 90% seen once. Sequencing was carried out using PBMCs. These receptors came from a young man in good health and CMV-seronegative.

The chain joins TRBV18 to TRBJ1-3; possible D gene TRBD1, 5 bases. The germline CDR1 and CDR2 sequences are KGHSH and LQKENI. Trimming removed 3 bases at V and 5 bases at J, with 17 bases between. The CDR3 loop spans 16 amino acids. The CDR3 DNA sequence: TGTGCCAGCTCACCCCGCGTTAGGGGTAGGAGAAACACCATATATTTT. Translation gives CASSPRVRGRRNTIYF.

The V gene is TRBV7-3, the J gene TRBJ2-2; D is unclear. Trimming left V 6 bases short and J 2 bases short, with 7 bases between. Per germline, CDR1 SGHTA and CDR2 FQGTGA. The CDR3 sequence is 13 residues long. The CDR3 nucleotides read TGTGCCAGCAGACGCCTAAACACCGGGGAGCTGTTTTTT. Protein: CASRRLNTGELFF. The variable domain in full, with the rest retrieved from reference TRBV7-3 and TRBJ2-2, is GAGVSQTPSNKVTEKGKYVELRCDPISGHTALYWYRQSLGQGPEFLIYFQGTGAADDSGLPNDRFFAVRPEGSVSTLKIQRTERGDSAVYLCASRRLNTGELFFGEGSRLTVL.

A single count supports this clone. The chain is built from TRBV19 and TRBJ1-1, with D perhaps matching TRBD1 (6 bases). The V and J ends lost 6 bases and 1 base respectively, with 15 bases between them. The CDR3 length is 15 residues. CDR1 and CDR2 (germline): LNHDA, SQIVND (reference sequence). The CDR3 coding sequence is TGTGCCAGTAGATTAGGGTGGACAGAGAACACTGAAGCTTTCTTT. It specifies CASRLGWTENTEAFF.

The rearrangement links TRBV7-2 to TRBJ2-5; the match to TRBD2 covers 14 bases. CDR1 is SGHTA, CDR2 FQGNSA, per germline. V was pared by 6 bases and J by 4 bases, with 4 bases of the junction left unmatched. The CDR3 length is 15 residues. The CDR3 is CASRVTSGGGETQYF. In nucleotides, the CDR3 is TGTGCCAGCAGAGTGACTAGCGGGGGGGGAGAGACCCAGTACTTC.

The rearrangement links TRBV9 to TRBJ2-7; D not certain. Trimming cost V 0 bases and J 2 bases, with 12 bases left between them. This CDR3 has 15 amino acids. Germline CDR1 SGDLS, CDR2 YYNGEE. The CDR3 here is CASSVASGSAYEQYF. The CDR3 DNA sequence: TGTGCCAGCAGCGTAGCGTCCGGGTCCGCCTACGAGCAGTACTTC.

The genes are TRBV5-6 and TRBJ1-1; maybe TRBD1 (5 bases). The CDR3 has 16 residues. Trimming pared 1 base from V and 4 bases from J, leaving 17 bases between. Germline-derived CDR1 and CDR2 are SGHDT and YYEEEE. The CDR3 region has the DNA TGTGCCAGCAGCTTGTTGGACCGCAATACAGGCACTGAAGCTTTCTTT. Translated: CASSLLDRNTGTEAFF.

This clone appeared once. DNA for the CDR3: TGTGCCAGCCGGAGCGGGGGCGGCAGCTACGAGCAGTACTTC. Protein product: CASRSGGGSYEQYF. The chain uses TRBV18 and TRBJ2-7; the match to TRBD2 covers 8 bases. CDR1 KGHSH and CDR2 LQKENI come from the germline V gene. The CDR3 covers 14 residues. J gave up 3 bases and V 8 bases, and 9 bases lay outside the gene matches.

The CDR3 reads CASSLSRSGNTIYF. In nucleotides, the CDR3 is TGTGCCAGCAGCTTAAGCCGCTCTGGAAACACCATATATTTT. V is TRBV7-8 and J is TRBJ1-3; no clear D. CDR1 and CDR2 from the germline V gene are SGHVS and FQNEAQ. V shed 2 bases and J shed 0 bases, with 5 bases lying between them. The CDR3 is 14 amino acids.

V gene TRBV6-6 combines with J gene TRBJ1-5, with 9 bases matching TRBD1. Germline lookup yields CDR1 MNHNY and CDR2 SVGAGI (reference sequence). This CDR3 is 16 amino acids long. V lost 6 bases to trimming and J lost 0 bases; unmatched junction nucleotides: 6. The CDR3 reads CASRPDRGFSNQPQHF. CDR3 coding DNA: TGTGCCAGCAGGCCTGACAGGGGGTTTAGCAATCAGCCCCAGCATTTT.

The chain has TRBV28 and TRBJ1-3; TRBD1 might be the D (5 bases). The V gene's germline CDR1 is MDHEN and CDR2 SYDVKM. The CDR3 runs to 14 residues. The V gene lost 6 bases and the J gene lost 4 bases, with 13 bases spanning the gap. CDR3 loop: CASSLRQSGNTIYF. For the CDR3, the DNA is TGTGCCAGCAGCCTCCGACAGTCGGGAAACACCATATATTTT.

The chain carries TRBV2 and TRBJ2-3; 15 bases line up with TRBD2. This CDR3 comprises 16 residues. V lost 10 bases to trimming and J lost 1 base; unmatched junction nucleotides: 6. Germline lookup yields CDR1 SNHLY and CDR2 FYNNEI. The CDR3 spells CAIRTSGGGRTDTQYF. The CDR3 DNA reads TGTGCCATCCGGACTAGCGGGGGGGGTCGCACAGATACGCAGTATTTT.

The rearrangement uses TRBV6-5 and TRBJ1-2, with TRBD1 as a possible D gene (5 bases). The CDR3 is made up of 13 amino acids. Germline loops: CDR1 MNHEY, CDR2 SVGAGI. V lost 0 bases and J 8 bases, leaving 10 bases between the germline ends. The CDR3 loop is CASSYSGRGGYTF. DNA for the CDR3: TGTGCCAGCAGTTACTCGGGTAGGGGAGGCTACACCTTC.

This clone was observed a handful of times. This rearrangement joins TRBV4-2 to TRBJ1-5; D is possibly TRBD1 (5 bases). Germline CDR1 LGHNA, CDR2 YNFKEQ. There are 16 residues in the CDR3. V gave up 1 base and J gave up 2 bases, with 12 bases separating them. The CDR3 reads CASSQAVQGGNQPQHF. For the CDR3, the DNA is TGTGCCAGCAGCCAAGCGGTGCAAGGGGGCAATCAGCCCCAGCATTTT.

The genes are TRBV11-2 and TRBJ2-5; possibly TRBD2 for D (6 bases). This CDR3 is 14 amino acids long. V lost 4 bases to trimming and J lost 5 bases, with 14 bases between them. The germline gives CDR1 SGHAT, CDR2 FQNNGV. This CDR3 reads CASSSGLLRETQYF. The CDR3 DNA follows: TGTGCCAGCAGCTCCGGACTACTTCGGGAGACCCAGTACTTC.

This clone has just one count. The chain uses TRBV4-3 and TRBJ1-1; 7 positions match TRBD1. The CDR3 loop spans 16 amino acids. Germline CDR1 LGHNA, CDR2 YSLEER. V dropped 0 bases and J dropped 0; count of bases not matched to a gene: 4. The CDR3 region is CASSQDGDSLNTEAFF. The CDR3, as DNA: TGCGCCAGCAGCCAAGACGGGGACAGCCTGAACACTGAAGCTTTCTTT.

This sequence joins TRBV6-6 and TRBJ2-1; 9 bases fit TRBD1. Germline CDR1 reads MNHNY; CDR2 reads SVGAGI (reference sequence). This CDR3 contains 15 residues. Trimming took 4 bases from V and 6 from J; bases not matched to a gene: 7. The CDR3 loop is CASSWGQGRGNEQFF. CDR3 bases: TGTGCCAGCAGTTGGGGACAGGGAAGGGGCAATGAGCAGTTCTTC.

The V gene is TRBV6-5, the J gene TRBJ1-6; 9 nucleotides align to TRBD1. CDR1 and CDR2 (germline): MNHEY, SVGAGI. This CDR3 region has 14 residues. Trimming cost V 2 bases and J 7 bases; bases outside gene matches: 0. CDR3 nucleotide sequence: TGTGCCAGCAGTTACGACAGGGGGAATTCACCCCTCCACTTT. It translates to CASSYDRGNSPLHF.

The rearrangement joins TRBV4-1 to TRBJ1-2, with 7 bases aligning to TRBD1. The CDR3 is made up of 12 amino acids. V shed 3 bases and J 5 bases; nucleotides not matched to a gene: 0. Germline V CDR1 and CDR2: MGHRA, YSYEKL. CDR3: CASSQTGYGYTF. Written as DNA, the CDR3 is TGCGCCAGCAGCCAGACAGGGTATGGCTACACCTTC.

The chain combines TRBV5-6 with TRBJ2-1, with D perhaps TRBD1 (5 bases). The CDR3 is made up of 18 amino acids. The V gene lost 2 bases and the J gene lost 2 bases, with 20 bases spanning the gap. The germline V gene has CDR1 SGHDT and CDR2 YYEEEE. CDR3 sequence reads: CASSLVKAGRGAYNEQFF. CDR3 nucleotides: TGTGCCAGCAGCTTAGTCAAGGCCGGAAGGGGTGCCTACAATGAGCAGTTCTTC. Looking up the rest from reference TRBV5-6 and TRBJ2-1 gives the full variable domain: DAGVTQSPTHLIKTRGQQVTLRCSPKSGHDTVSWYQQALGQGPQFIFQYYEEEERQRGNFPDRFSGHQFPNYSSELNVNALLLGDSALYLCASSLVKAGRGAYNEQFFGPGTRLTVL.

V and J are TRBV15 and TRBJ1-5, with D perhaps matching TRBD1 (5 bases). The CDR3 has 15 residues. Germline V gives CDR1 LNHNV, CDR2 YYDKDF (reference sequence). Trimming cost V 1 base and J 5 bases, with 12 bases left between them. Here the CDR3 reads CATSRGTEGYQPQHF. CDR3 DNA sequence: TGTGCCACCAGCAGAGGGACGGAGGGGTATCAGCCCCAGCATTTT.

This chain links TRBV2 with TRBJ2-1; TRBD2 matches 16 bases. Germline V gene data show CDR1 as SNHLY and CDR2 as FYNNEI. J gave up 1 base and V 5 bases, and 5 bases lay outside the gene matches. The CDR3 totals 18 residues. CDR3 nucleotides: TGTGCCAGCAGTCCGGGACTAGCGGGGGGGAAGTCCTACAATGAGCAGTTCTTC. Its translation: CASSPGLAGGKSYNEQFF. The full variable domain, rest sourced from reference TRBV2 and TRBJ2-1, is EPEVTQTPSHQVTQMGQEVILRCVPISNHLYFYWYRQILGQKVEFLVSFYNNEISEKSEIFDDQFSVERPDGSNFTLKIRSTKLEDSAMYFCASSPGLAGGKSYNEQFFGPGTRLTVL.

This CDR3 reads CASSRPFGTGDQKLFF. The CDR3 nucleotides are TGCGCCAGCAGCCGACCCTTCGGGACAGGGGACCAAAAACTGTTTTTT. The V and J genes are TRBV4-1 and TRBJ1-4; 10 nucleotides match TRBD1. CDR3 length: 16 residues. The germline V gene has CDR1 MGHRA and CDR2 YSYEKL. V lost 4 bases, J lost 9 bases, and 11 bases stayed unmatched.

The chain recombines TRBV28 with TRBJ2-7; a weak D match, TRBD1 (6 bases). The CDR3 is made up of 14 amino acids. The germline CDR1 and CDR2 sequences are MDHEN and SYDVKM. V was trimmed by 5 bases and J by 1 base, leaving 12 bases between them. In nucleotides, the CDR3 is TGTGCCAGCAGTATTGGACAGAGGTCCTACGAGCAGTACTTC. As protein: CASSIGQRSYEQYF.

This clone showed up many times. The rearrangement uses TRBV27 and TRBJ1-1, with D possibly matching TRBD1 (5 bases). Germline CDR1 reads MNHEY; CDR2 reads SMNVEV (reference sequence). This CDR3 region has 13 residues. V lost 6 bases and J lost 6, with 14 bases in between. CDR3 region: CASRGLTGAEAFF. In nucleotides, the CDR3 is TGTGCCAGCAGGGGACTAACGGGCGCTGAAGCTTTCTTT.

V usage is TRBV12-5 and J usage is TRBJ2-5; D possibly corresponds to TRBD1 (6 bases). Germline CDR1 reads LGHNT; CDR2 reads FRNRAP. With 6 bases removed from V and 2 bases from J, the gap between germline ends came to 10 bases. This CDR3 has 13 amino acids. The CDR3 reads CASGRQAQETQYF. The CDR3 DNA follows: TGTGCTAGTGGCAGACAGGCTCAAGAGACCCAGTACTTC.